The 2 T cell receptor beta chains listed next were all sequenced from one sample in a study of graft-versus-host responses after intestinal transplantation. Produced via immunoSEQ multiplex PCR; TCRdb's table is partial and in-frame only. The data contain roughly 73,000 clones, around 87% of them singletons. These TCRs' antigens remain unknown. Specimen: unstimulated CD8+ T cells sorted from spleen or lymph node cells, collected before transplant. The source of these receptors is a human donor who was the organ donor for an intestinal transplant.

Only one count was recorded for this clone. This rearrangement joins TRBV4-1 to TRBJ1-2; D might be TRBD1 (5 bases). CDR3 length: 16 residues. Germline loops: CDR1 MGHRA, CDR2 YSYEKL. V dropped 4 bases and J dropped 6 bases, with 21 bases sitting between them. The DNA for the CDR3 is TGCGCCAGCAGCCCCAGTTGGGGGGATGGAAAGAATGGCTACACCTTC. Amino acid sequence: CASSPSWGDGKNGYTF.

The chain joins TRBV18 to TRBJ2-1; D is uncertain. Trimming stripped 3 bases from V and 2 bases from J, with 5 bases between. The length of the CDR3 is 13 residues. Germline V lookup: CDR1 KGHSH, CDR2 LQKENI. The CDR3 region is CASSPDAYNEQFF. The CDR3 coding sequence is TGTGCCAGCTCACCCGATGCCTACAATGAGCAGTTCTTC.